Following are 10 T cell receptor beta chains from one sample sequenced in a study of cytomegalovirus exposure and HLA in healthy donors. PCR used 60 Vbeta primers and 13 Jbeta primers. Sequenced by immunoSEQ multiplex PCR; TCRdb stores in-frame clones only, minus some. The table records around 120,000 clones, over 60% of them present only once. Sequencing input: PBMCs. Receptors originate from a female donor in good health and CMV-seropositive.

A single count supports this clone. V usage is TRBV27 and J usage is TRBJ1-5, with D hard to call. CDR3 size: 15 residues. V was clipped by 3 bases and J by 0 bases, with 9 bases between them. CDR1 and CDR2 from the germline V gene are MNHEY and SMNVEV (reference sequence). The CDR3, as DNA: TGTGCCAGCAGTTTCCGGGGATATAGCAATCAGCCCCAGCATTTT. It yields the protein CASSFRGYSNQPQHF.

CDR3 in amino acids: CASSSSERSYGYTF. The CDR3 DNA is TGTGCCAGCAGCTCCTCCGAGAGGAGCTATGGCTACACCTTC. This chain links TRBV7-9 with TRBJ1-2; D not certain. The CDR3 runs to 14 residues. Per germline, CDR1 SEHNR and CDR2 FQNEAQ (reference sequence). Trimming removed 4 bases from V and 4 bases from J, with 13 bases in between.

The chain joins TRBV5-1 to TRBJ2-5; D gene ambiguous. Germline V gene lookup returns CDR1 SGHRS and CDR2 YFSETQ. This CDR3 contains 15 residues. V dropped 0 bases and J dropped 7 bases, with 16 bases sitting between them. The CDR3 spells CASSLDGPYSGTQYF. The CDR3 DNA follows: TGCGCCAGCAGCTTGGATGGGCCCTACTCCGGGACCCAGTACTTC.

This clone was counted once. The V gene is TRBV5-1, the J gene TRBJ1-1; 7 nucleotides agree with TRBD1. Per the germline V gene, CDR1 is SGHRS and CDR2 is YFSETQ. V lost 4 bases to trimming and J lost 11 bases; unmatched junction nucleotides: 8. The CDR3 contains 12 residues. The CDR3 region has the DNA TGCGCCAGCAGCGAGAACAGGGGCGGGGCTTTCTTT. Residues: CASSENRGGAFF.

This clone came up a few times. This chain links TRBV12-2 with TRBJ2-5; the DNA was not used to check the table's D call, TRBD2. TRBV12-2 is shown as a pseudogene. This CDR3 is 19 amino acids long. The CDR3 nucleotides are TGTGCAAGTCCCTTAGGATCTAGCGTAGGAGTTTCGAACCAAGAGACCCAGTACTTC. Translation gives CASPLGSSVGVSNQETQYF.

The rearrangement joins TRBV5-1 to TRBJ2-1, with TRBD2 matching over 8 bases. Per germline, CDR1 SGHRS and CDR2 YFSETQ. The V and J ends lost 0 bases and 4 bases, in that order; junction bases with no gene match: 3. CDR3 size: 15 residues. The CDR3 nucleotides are TGCGCCAGCAGCTTGGTGTCTAGCGGGTACAATGAGCAGTTCTTC. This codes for CASSLVSSGYNEQFF.

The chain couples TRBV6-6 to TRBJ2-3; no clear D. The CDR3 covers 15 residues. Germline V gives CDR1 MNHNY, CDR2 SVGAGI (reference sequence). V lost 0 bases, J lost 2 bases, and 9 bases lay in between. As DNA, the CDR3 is TGTGCCAGCAGTTACTCGATGGCAGTCACAGATACGCAGTATTTT. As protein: CASSYSMAVTDTQYF.

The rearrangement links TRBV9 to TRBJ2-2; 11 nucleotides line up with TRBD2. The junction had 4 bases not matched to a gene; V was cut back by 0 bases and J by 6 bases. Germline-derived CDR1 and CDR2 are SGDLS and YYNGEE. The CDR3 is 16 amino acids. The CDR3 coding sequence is TGTGCCAGCAGCGTAGCTGGGGGACTAGCGGCCGGGGAGCTGTTTTTT. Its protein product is CASSVAGGLAAGELFF.

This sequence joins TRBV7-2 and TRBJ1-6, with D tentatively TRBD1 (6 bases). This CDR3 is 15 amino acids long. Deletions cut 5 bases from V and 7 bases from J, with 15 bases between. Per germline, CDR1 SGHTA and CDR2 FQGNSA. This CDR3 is CASSNGQFPNSPLHF. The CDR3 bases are TGTGCCAGCAGCAACGGACAGTTCCCCAATTCACCCCTCCACTTT.

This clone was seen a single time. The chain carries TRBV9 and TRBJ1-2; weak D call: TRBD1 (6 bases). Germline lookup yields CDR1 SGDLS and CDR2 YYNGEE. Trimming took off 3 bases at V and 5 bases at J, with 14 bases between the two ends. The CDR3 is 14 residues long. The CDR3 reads CASSASQGGYGYTF. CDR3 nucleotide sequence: TGTGCCAGCAGCGCTTCACAGGGTGGGTATGGCTACACCTTC.